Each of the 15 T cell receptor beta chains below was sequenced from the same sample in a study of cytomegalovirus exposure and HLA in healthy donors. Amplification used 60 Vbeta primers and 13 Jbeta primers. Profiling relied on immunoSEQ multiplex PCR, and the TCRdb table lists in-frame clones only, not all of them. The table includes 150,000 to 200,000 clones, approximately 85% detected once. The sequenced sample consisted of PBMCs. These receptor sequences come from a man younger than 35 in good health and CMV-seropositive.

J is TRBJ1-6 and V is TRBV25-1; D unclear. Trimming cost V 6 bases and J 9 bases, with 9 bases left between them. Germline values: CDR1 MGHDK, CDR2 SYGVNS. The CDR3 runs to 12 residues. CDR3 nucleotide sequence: TGTGCCAGCAGCGGAGTGGGTTCACCCCTCCACTTT. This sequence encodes CASSGVGSPLHF.

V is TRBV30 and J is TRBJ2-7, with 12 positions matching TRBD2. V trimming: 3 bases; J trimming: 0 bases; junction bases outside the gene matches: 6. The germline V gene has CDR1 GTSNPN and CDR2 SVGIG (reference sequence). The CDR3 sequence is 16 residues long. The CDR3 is CAWRLAGGRSSYEQYF. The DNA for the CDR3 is TGTGCCTGGAGACTAGCGGGGGGCCGTAGCTCCTACGAGCAGTACTTC.

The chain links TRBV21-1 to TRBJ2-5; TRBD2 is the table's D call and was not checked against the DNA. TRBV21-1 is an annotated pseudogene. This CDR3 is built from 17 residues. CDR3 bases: TGTGCCAGCAGCAAAGTGTGGGAGGGGAGGTGGGAAGAGACCCAGTACTTC. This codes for CASSKVWEGRWEETQYF.

CDR3 in amino acids: CASSPNRGTQPQHF. CDR3 DNA sequence: TGTGCCAGCTCACCAAATCGGGGTACTCAGCCCCAGCATTTT. The gene calls are TRBV18 and TRBJ1-5; D gene unclear. Trimming shortened V by 2 bases and J by 6 bases, and 11 bases separated the two germline ends. The CDR3 is made up of 14 amino acids. CDR1 is KGHSH, CDR2 LQKENI, per germline.

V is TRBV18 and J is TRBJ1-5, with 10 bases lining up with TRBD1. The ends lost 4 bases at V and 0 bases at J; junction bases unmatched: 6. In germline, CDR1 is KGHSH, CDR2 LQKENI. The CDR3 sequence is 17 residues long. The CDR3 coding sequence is TGTGCCAGCTCACGGACAGGGGGAACCATTAGCAATCAGCCCCAGCATTTT. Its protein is CASSRTGGTISNQPQHF. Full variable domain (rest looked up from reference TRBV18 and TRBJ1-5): NAGVMQNPRHLVRRRGQEARLRCSPMKGHSHVYWYRQLPEEGLKFMVYLQKENIIDESGMPKERFSAEFPKEGPSILRIQQVVRGDSAAYFCASSRTGGTISNQPQHFGDGTRLSIL.

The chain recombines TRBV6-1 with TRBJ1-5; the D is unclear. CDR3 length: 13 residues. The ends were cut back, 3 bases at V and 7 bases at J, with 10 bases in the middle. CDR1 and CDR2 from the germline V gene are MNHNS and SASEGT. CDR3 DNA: TGTGCCAGCAGTGATCTGGGCCAACAGCCCCAGCATTTT. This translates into CASSDLGQQPQHF.

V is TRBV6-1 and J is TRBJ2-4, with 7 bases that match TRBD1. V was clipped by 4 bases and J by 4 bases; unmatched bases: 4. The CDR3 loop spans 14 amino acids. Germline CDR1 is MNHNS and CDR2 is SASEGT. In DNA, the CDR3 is TGTGCCAGCAGTGCCGGGACAGAAAAAAACATTCAGTACTTC. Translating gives CASSAGTEKNIQYF.

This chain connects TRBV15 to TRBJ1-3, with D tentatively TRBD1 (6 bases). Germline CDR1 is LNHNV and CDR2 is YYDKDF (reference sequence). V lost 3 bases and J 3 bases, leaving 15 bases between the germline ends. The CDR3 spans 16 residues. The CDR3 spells CATSRGTGFGGNTIYF. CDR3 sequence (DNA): TGTGCCACCAGCAGGGGAACAGGGTTTGGTGGAAACACCATATATTTT.

Here the CDR3 reads CASRLPERRTGNYGYTF. CDR3 nucleotide sequence: TGTGCCAGCAGACTTCCCGAAAGAAGAACAGGGAACTATGGCTACACCTTC. This chain connects TRBV7-2 to TRBJ1-2, with D tentatively TRBD1 (6 bases). V was clipped by 6 bases and J by 2 bases, with 22 bases between them. CDR3 length: 17 amino acids. Per the germline V gene, CDR1 is SGHTA and CDR2 is FQGNSA.

As DNA, the CDR3 is TGTGCCAGCAGTCGGGAGGGAGAGGAGACCCAGTACTTC. Translation: CASSREGEETQYF. V gene TRBV2 combines with J gene TRBJ2-5; 8 nucleotides line up with TRBD2. From germline, CDR1 is SNHLY and CDR2 FYNNEI. The CDR3 covers 13 residues. The trim removed 5 bases at V and 5 bases at J, leaving 4 bases unmatched.

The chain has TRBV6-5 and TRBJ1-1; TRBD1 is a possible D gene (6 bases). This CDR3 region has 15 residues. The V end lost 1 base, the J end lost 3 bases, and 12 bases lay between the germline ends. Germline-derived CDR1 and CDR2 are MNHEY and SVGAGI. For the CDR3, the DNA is TGTGCCAGCAGTTACTTTACGGGGGGCCACACTGAAGCTTTCTTT. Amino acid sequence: CASSYFTGGHTEAFF.

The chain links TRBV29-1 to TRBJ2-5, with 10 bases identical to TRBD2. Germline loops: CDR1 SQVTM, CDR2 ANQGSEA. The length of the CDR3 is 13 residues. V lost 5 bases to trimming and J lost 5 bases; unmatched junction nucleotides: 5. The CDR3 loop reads CSVRAGGPETQYF. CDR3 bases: TGCAGCGTTAGAGCGGGGGGGCCGGAGACCCAGTACTTC.

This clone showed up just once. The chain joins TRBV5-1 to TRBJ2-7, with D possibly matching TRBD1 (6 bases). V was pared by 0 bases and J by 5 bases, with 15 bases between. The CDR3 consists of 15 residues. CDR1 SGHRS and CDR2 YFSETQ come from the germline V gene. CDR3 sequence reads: CASSLARQGIDEQYF. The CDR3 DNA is TGCGCCAGCAGCTTGGCGCGGCAGGGGATCGACGAGCAGTACTTC.

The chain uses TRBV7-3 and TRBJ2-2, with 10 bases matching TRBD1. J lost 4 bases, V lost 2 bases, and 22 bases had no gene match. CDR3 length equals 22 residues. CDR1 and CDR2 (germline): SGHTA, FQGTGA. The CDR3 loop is CASSLFASIGQGGRGGTGELFF. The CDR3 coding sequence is TGTGCCAGCAGCTTATTTGCTTCGATTGGACAGGGGGGCCGGGGGGGCACCGGGGAGCTGTTTTTT.

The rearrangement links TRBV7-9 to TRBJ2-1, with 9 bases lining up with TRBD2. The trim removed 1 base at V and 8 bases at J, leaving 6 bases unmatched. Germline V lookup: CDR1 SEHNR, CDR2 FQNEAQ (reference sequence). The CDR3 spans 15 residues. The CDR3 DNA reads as TGTGCCAGCAGCTTAGTCGGCCAGCGGGGGGATGAGCAGTTCTTC. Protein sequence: CASSLVGQRGDEQFF.